This entry lists 2 T cell receptor beta chains sequenced from one sample in a study of cytomegalovirus exposure and HLA in healthy donors. The PCR employed 60 Vbeta primers together with 13 Jbeta primers. The repertoire was sequenced with immunoSEQ multiplex PCR; TCRdb's copy has only in-frame clones and lacks some. Among around 160,000 clones listed, around four fifths were seen once. Material: PBMCs. The receptors were sampled from a man between 18 and 29 years old in good health and CMV-seropositive.

This clone appeared once. The chain recombines TRBV11-2 with TRBJ2-1; TRBD1 is a possible D gene (6 bases). The V end was cut by 5 bases, the J end by 2 bases, with 10 bases between. CDR3 length: 14 amino acids. Germline V gives CDR1 SGHAT, CDR2 FQNNGV. The CDR3 protein is CASSPRGPYNEQFF. CDR3 DNA sequence: TGTGCCAGCAGCCCCAGGGGTCCCTACAATGAGCAGTTCTTC.

The chain employs TRBV27 and TRBJ2-7, with 7 bases aligning to TRBD1. CDR3 length: 14 amino acids. Germline CDR1 is MNHEY and CDR2 is SMNVEV (reference sequence). Germline trimming cut 0 bases from V and 3 bases from J; bases unmatched to any gene: 2. CDR3 residues: CASSLSRTGYEQYF. CDR3 in DNA: TGTGCCAGCAGTTTATCCCGGACAGGCTACGAGCAGTACTTC.